This T cell receptor beta chain was identified during a study of blood T cell repertoires in COVID-19 (dated by TCRdb to 2018 to 2021). Background on the whole study: Collaborator samples came from the United States, Italy and Spain and covered acute and convalescent phases of COVID-19. The material from the prospective study consisted of cDNA or gDNA derived from T cells, B-cell-depleted T cells, or PBMCs. Deeply sampled blood TCRbeta repertoires from subjects exposed to, actively infected with, or recovered from COVID-19 were included in the dataset. The repertoires were made available in a free public database intended to serve as a resource for research on the immune response to SARS-CoV-2. Samples came from the ongoing ImmuneRACE study (first 160 participants) plus 1,254 subjects from 6 global collaborators. The sample metadata nearly always contained a de-identified subject ID, COVID-19 status, age in years and sex. Where HLA class I and class II types were available, the types were taken from metadata supplied by the sample provider, not from assay-based typing. Broader findings and caveats from the paper: How much clinical and demographic metadata was included differed by source and by participant, and the metadata was provided uncurated.

The immunoSEQ Assay, a bias-controlled multiplex PCR, was used to amplify TCRbeta CDR3 regions from genomic DNA. The authors processed their data as follows. The number of nucleated cells in each sample was estimated from the amplification of reference gene primers within the assay. To quantify the absolute abundance of each unique TCRbeta CDR3 rearrangement, sequence reads were collapsed and filtered. Productive Simpson clonality was computed per sample as the square root of Simpson's diversity index over productive rearrangements. As stored in TCRdb, this immuneACCESS dataset retains in-frame rearrangements with V and J assigned. A fraction of the clones does not appear; measured against another copy, unresolved V genes explain less than half of the discrepancy, and the remainder lacks a known reason. D and trimming come from the DNA, and the V and J calls and clone size come from that table. Present in this sample are approximately 280,000 clones, 75% to 90% of which were seen just once. The ten most abundant clones make up roughly 2.2% of the sample.

Collaborating institutions collected whole blood in K2EDTA tubes following their own protocols. For TCRbeta analysis, collaborators shipped samples as frozen whole blood, isolated PBMCs, or DNA extracted from either of those sample types. With regard to this clone: Its antigen is still unknown. There are no base qualities to consult, and no much larger clone falls within one base.

CDR1 is given as SEHNR and CDR2 as FQNEAQ, both from the germline V gene (reference sequence). V loses 5 bases of germline sequence and J loses 6 bases, and the interval between the two ends is 11 bases. Including the terminal cysteine and phenylalanine, the CDR3 comprises 13 residues. Solely the CDR3 DNA is kept, with 39 bases framed from the first base. The sequence came from a man aged 50 to 59 with acute or convalescent COVID-19. The sequencing sample was made of peripheral blood. The chain couples TRBV7-9 to TRBJ1-5, with TRBD1 perhaps the D gene, on 5 matching bases. The CDR3 reads as follows: CASSPQGGQPQHF. The DNA sequence is given as TGTGCCAGCAGCCCCCAGGGAGGTCAGCCCCAGCATTTT.